The 2 T cell receptor beta chains below all came from one sample that was sequenced in a study of blood T cell repertoires in COVID-19. The data were produced by immunoSEQ multiplex PCR, yet TCRdb's version contains in-frame clones alone and is incomplete. The table shows some 190,000 clones, with about 80% occurring only once. Sequences were obtained from PBMCs or T cells enriched from blood (not recorded which). These receptors all stem from a man between 60 and 75 years old who had been exposed to COVID-19.

The rearrangement uses TRBV5-5 and TRBJ2-1; 7 positions match TRBD2. V lost 3 bases and J lost 8; bases outside the gene matches: 11. The CDR3 is 15 amino acids. Germline loops: CDR1 SGHKS, CDR2 YYEKEE (reference sequence). CDR3 bases: TGTGCCAGCAGCTCGCAGTCTAACGGGAGGTATGAGCAGTTCTTC. It specifies CASSSQSNGRYEQFF.

CDR3 sequence reads: CASSGGEYTDTQYF. In nucleotides, the CDR3 is TGTGCCAGCAGTGGAGGCGAATACACAGATACGCAGTATTTT. This rearrangement joins TRBV2 to TRBJ2-3, with unresolved D. V was shortened by 4 bases and J by 2 bases, with 10 bases between the two germline ends. From germline, CDR1 is SNHLY and CDR2 FYNNEI. The CDR3 totals 14 residues.